Listed here are 20 T cell receptor beta chains from one sample, sequenced in a study of blood T cell repertoires in COVID-19. Repertoires were generated with immunoSEQ multiplex PCR, while TCRdb's copy carries only in-frame clones and drops some. The sample has 150,000 to 200,000 clones; 85% to 90% are singletons. Material: peripheral blood. The receptors originated from a woman aged 55 to 70 with acute or convalescent COVID-19.

This chain connects TRBV2 to TRBJ1-1; D uncertain. The CDR3 covers 11 residues. The ends were cut back, 4 bases at V and 6 bases at J, with 6 bases in the middle. CDR1 and CDR2 from the germline V gene are SNHLY and FYNNEI. CDR3 protein: CASSAIAEAFF. CDR3 nucleotides: TGTGCCAGCAGTGCTATCGCTGAAGCTTTCTTT.

The CDR3 sequence: CASSLKTEETQYF. The CDR3 nucleotides read TGTGCCAGCTCCCTCAAGACAGAAGAGACCCAGTACTTC. This chain joins TRBV18 and TRBJ2-5; a possible D gene is TRBD1 (5 bases). This CDR3 contains 13 residues. Trimming took off 6 bases at V and 3 bases at J, with 11 bases between the two ends. CDR1 KGHSH and CDR2 LQKENI come from the germline V gene.

V usage is TRBV19 and J usage is TRBJ1-5; D not resolved. The CDR3 runs 14 residues. The germline V gene has CDR1 LNHDA and CDR2 SQIVND (reference sequence). V lost 10 bases and J lost 2, with 15 bases in between. CDR3 nucleotide sequence: TGTGCCACGCGTGTGAAGGCGGGCAATCAGCCCCAGCATTTT. This sequence encodes CATRVKAGNQPQHF. The full variable domain, rest sourced from reference TRBV19 and TRBJ1-5, is DGGITQSPKYLFRKEGQNVTLSCEQNLNHDAMYWYRQDPGQGLRLIYYSQIVNDFQKGDIAEGYSVSREKKESFPLTVTSAQKNPTAFYLCATRVKAGNQPQHFGDGTRLSIL.

This chain joins TRBV3-1 (or the pseudogene TRBV3-2) and TRBJ2-3, with no clear D. V gave up 3 bases and J gave up 9 bases, with 13 bases separating them. Germline-derived CDR1 and CDR2 are LGHDT and YNNKEL (reference sequence). The CDR3 extends over 13 amino acids. The CDR3 here is CASSHSTTDTQYF. The DNA for the CDR3 is TGTGCCAGCAGCCACTCCACGACTGACACGCAGTATTTT.

V is TRBV28 and J is TRBJ1-5; D is unclear. V lost 8 bases, J lost 9 bases, and 11 bases lay in between. The CDR3 loop spans 11 amino acids. Germline CDR1 reads MDHEN; CDR2 reads SYDVKM. CDR3 sequence: CASFSPGPQHF. CDR3 DNA sequence: TGTGCCAGCTTCAGCCCGGGGCCCCAGCATTTT.

V is TRBV5-1 and J is TRBJ2-5, with 8 positions matching TRBD1. V was clipped by 4 bases and J by 3 bases; unmatched bases: 5. Germline-derived CDR1 and CDR2 are SGHRS and YFSETQ. The CDR3 sequence is 14 residues long. The chain's CDR3 is CASSTKDREETQYF. In DNA form, the CDR3 reads TGCGCCAGCAGCACCAAGGACAGGGAAGAGACCCAGTACTTC.

The chain is built from TRBV5-1 and TRBJ2-1; TRBD2 matches 7 bases. The V segment lost 1 base and the J segment 8 bases; nucleotides outside the gene matches: 9. The CDR3 loop spans 15 amino acids. CDR1 is SGHRS, CDR2 YFSETQ, per germline. DNA for the CDR3: TGCGCCAGCAGCTTGCCAGGGCGGGAGCGCTATGAGCAGTTCTTC. The encoded protein is CASSLPGRERYEQFF.

J is TRBJ2-1 and V is TRBV3-1 (or the pseudogene TRBV3-2), with a possible D match to TRBD1 (5 bases). The germline CDR1 and CDR2 sequences are LGHDT and YNNKEL (reference sequence). The CDR3 contains 16 residues. Deletions cut 7 bases from V and 4 bases from J, with 20 bases between. The CDR3 region has the DNA TGTGCCAGCACCTGGGGCAGGGTTAGGGGTTACAATGAGCAGTTCTTC. Amino acid sequence: CASTWGRVRGYNEQFF.

The genes are TRBV5-4 and TRBJ2-1; the D gene is possibly TRBD2 (6 bases). Trimming pared 4 bases from V and 3 bases from J, leaving 11 bases between. The germline V gene encodes CDR1 SGHNT and CDR2 YYREEE (reference sequence). This CDR3 has 14 residues. CDR3: CASSPTRDYNEQFF. CDR3 DNA sequence: TGTGCCAGCAGCCCGACTAGGGACTACAATGAGCAGTTCTTC.

This rearrangement joins TRBV18 to TRBJ2-2; D is unclear. Deletions cut 3 bases from V and 1 base from J, with 9 bases between. This CDR3 has 15 amino acids. The germline V gene has CDR1 KGHSH and CDR2 LQKENI. The CDR3 coding sequence is TGTGCCAGCTCACCTCCTAGATGGAACACCGGGGAGCTGTTTTTT. It encodes CASSPPRWNTGELFF.

The chain joins TRBV2 to TRBJ2-7; D is undetermined. Trimming removed 2 bases at V and 3 bases at J, with 14 bases between. This CDR3 is 15 amino acids long. The germline V gene has CDR1 SNHLY and CDR2 FYNNEI. CDR3 DNA: TGTGCCAGCAGTGAAAGGTCCACCCGGAGCTACGAGCAGTACTTC. Translating it yields CASSERSTRSYEQYF.

The chain employs TRBV19 and TRBJ2-1; D ambiguous. V was clipped by 7 bases and J by 2 bases, with 12 bases between them. CDR1 is LNHDA and CDR2 is SQIVND in the germline V gene (reference sequence). This CDR3 has 14 residues. CDR3 nucleotides: TGTGCCAGTACCTCAGATGCCACCTACAATGAGCAGTTCTTC. This sequence encodes CASTSDATYNEQFF.

The CDR3 DNA reads TGTGCCAGCAGTTTACAGCGGGGGGCCTACAATGAGCAGTTCTTC. It yields the protein CASSLQRGAYNEQFF. The chain couples TRBV28 to TRBJ2-1; 9 bases agree with TRBD2. Germline lookup yields CDR1 MDHEN and CDR2 SYDVKM. The CDR3 sequence is 15 residues long. The V segment lost 2 bases and the J segment 2 bases; nucleotides outside the gene matches: 1.

The rearrangement joins TRBV15 to TRBJ1-1; the D gene is possibly TRBD1 (5 bases). The CDR3 extends over 13 amino acids. In germline, CDR1 is LNHNV, CDR2 YYDKDF (reference sequence). The V and J ends lost 8 bases and 5 bases respectively, with 15 bases between them. The CDR3 coding sequence is TGTGCCACCTCCTCCTCCAGGGATACTGAAGCTTTCTTT. It specifies CATSSSRDTEAFF.

The genes are TRBV14 and TRBJ1-2; 9 positions agree with TRBD1. The CDR3 extends over 15 amino acids. In germline, CDR1 is SGHDN, CDR2 FVKESK. The trim removed 3 bases at V and 2 bases at J, leaving 4 bases unmatched. This chain's CDR3 is CASSQAGTGNYGYTF. CDR3 in DNA: TGTGCCAGCAGCCAGGCCGGGACAGGGAACTATGGCTACACCTTC.

CDR3 sequence reads: CASSLNSVRAGNTIYF. The DNA of the CDR3 is TGTGCCAGCAGCTTGAATTCGGTGCGAGCTGGAAACACCATATATTTT. The chain employs TRBV5-4 and TRBJ1-3; the D is unclear. The CDR3 is made up of 16 amino acids. Trimming removed 1 base from V and 2 bases from J, with 13 bases in between. The germline V gene encodes CDR1 SGHNT and CDR2 YYREEE (reference sequence).

DNA for the CDR3: TGTGCCAGCAGCGAACTAGCGGGAGATAGGAATGAGCAGTTCTTC. It encodes CASSELAGDRNEQFF. V usage is TRBV9 and J usage is TRBJ2-1; 11 nucleotides align to TRBD2. Germline values: CDR1 SGDLS, CDR2 YYNGEE. V lost 3 bases and J lost 7; bases outside the gene matches: 6. The CDR3 contains 15 residues.

J is TRBJ1-2 and V is TRBV11-1; no reliable D call. The CDR3 totals 14 residues. The germline gives CDR1 SGHAT, CDR2 FQDESV (reference sequence). Trimming stripped 5 bases from V and 0 bases from J, with 10 bases between. CDR3 amino acids: CASSLNAANYGYTF. The CDR3 DNA reads as TGTGCCAGCAGCCTTAACGCAGCTAACTATGGCTACACCTTC.

The chain joins TRBV9 to TRBJ2-2; 7 bases map to TRBD2. V gave up 2 bases and J gave up 2 bases; unmatched junction bases: 3. Germline CDR1 and CDR2: SGDLS and YYNGEE. The CDR3 is made up of 15 amino acids. The CDR3 DNA reads TGTGCCAGCAGCGTCGGGGAGGGCAACACCGGGGAGCTGTTTTTT. Amino acid sequence: CASSVGEGNTGELFF.

CDR3 amino acids: CASRDSRGEQYV. CDR3 bases: TGTGCCAGCAGGGATTCGAGAGGCGAGCAGTACGTC. The genes are TRBV28 and TRBJ2-7; D gene uncertain. CDR3 size: 12 residues. Germline CDR1 MDHEN, CDR2 SYDVKM. The V end was cut by 6 bases, the J end by 6 bases, with 12 bases between.